The present entry profiles one TCR beta chain with its context. Its antigen is unidentified. The data are from a study of siplizumab effects on memory and regulatory T cells. Trimming cost V 5 bases and J 0 bases, with 16 bases left between them. The CDR3 runs to 15 residues. Looked up from germline, CDR1 is SQVTM and CDR2 is ANQGSEA. General observations from the study: In unstimulated cells, naive T cells appeared more diverse than memory T cells and seemed major alloresponse contributors. Significant reduction of alloreactive sequences traceable to unstimulated CD4+ memory cells was observed with siplizumab. To unstimulated subsets, only a minor fraction of alloreactive clones could be mapped.

Data came from immunoSEQ multiplex PCR; TCRdb stores just in-frame clones and leaves some out. The sample has tens of thousands of clones, around nine tenths seen once. The V call is TRBV29-1, the J call TRBJ1-1; no clear D. This TCR came from a human donor in good health. The sequencing input was Tregs sorted from blood. DNA of the CDR3: TGCAGCGTTATCAGAGGAGAGCGGATGAACACTGAAGCTTTCTTT. This gives the protein CSVIRGERMNTEAFF.